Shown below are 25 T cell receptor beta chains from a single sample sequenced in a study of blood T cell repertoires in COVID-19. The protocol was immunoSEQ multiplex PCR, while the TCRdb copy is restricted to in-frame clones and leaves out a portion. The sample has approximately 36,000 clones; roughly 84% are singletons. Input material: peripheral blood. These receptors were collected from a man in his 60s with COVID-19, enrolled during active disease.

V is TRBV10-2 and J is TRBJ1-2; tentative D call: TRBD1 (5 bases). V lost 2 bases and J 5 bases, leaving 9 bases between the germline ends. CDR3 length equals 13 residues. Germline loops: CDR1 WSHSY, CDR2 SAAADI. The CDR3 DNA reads TGCGCCAGCAGTGAGAGACAGCAATATGGCTACACCTTC. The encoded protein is CASSERQQYGYTF.

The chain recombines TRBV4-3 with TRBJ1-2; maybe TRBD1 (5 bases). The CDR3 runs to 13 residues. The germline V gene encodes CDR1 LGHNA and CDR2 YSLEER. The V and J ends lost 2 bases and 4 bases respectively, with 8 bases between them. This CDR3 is CASSQTGSYGYTF. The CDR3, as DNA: TGCGCCAGCAGCCAAACAGGATCCTATGGCTACACCTTC.

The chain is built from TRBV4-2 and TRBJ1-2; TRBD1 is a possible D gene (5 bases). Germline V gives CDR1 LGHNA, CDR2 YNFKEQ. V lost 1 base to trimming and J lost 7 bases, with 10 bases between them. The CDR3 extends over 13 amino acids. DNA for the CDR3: TGTGCCAGCAGCCAAGCCCAGGGAGGTGGCTACACCTTC. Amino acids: CASSQAQGGGYTF.

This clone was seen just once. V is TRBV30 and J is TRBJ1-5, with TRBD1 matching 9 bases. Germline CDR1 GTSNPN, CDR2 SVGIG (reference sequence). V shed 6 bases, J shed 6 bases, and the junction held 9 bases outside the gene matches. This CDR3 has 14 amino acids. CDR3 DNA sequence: TGTGCCTGCGCTACAGGGGGCGGAGGTCAGCCCCAGCATTTT. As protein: CACATGGGGQPQHF. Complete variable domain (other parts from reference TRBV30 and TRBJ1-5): SQTIHQWPATLVQPVGSPLSLECTVEGTSNPNLYWYRQAAGRGLQLLFYSVGIGQISSEVPQNLSASRPQDRQFILSSKKLLLSDSGFYLCACATGGGGQPQHFGDGTRLSIL.

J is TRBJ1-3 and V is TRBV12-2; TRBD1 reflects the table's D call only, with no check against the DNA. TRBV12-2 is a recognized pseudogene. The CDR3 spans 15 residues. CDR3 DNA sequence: TGTGCAAGTCGCCTCAGGGGAACCTCTGGAAACACCATATATTTT. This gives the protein CASRLRGTSGNTIYF.

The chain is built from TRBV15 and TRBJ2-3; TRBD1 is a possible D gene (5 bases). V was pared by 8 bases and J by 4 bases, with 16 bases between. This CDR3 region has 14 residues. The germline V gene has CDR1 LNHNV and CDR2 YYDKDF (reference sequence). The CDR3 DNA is TGTGCCACCGTAAGAGTAATAGGGGCAGATACGCAGTATTTT. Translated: CATVRVIGADTQYF.

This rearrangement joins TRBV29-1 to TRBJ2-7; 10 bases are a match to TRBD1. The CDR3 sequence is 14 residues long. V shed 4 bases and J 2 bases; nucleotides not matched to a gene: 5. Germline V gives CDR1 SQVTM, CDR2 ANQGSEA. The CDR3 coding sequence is TGCAGCGTTGTACCGGGACAGGGGACCTACGAGCAGTACTTC. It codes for CSVVPGQGTYEQYF.

The CDR3 reads CASSPRGGMETQYF. DNA of the CDR3: TGTGCCAGCAGCCCCCGGGGGGGGATGGAGACCCAGTACTTC. The gene calls are TRBV6-6 and TRBJ2-5; 8 bases match TRBD2. This CDR3 is 14 amino acids long. V lost 6 bases to trimming and J lost 5 bases; unmatched junction nucleotides: 8. From germline, CDR1 is MNHNY and CDR2 SVGAGI (reference sequence).

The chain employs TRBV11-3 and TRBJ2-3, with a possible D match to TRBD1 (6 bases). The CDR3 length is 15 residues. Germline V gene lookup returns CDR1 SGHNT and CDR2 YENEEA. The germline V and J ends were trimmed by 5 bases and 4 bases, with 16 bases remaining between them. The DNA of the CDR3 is TGTGCCAGCAGCGAACAGGGCCTTGGGGCAGATACGCAGTATTTT. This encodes CASSEQGLGADTQYF. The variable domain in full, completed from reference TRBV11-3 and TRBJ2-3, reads EAGVVQSPRYKIIEKKQPVAFWCNPISGHNTLYWYLQNLGQGPELLIRYENEEAVDDSQLPKDRFSAERLKGVDSTLKIQPAELGDSAVYLCASSEQGLGADTQYFGPGTRLTVL.

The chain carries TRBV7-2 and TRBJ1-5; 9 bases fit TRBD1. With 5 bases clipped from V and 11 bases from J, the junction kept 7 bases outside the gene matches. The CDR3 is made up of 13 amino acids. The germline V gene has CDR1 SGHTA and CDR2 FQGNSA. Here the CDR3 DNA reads TGTGCCAGCAGCCCCCGGACAGGGGAGGCCCAGCATTTT. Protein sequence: CASSPRTGEAQHF.

DNA for the CDR3: TGCGCCAGCAGCTCCACCACAGGACAGGGCTGGGGGACTGAAGCTTTCTTT. It yields the protein CASSSTTGQGWGTEAFF. The chain joins TRBV5-1 to TRBJ1-1, with 8 bases fitting TRBD1. The CDR3 length is 17 residues. The germline CDR1 and CDR2 sequences are SGHRS and YFSETQ. The junction had 15 bases not matched to a gene; V was cut back by 3 bases and J by 5 bases.

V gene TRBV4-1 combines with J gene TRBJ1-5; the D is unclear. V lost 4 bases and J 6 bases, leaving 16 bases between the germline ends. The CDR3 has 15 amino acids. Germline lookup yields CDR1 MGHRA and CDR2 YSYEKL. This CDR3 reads CASSPTSRKRQPQHF. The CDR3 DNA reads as TGCGCCAGCAGCCCTACCTCGAGAAAGCGTCAGCCCCAGCATTTT.

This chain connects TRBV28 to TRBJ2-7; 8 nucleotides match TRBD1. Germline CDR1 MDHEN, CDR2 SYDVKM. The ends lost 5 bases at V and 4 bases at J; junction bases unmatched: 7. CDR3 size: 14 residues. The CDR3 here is CASSRLDRGYEQYF. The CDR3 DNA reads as TGTGCCAGCAGTCGCCTCGACAGGGGTTACGAGCAGTACTTC. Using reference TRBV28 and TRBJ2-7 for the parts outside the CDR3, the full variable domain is DVKVTQSSRYLVKRTGEKVFLECVQDMDHENMFWYRQDPGLGLRLIYFSYDVKMKEKGDIPEGYSVSREKKERFSLILESASTNQTSMYLCASSRLDRGYEQYFGPGTRLTVT.

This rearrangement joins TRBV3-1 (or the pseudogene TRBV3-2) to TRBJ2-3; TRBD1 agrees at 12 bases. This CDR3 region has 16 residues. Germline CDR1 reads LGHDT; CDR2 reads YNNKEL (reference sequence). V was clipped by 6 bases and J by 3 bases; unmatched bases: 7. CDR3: CASSDLGQGATDTQYF. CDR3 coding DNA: TGTGCCAGCAGTGACCTGGGACAGGGGGCAACAGATACGCAGTATTTT.

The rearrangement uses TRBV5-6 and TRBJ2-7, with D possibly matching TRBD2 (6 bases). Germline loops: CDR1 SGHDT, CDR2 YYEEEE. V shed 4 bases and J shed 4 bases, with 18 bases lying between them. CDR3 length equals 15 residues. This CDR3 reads CASSPDGGLTYEQYF. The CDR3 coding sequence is TGTGCCAGCAGCCCCGATGGGGGGTTGACGTACGAGCAGTACTTC.

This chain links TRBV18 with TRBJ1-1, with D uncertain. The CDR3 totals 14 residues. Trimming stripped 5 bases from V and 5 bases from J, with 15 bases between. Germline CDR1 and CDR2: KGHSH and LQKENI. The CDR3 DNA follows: TGTGCCAGCTCAAAAGGGAGGGATACAACTGAAGCTTTCTTT. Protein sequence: CASSKGRDTTEAFF.

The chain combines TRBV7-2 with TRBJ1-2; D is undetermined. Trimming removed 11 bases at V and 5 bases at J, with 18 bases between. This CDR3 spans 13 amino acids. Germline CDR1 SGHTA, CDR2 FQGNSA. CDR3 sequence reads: CALAGLPWYGYTF. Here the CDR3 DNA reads TGTGCCTTAGCGGGCCTGCCCTGGTATGGCTACACCTTC.

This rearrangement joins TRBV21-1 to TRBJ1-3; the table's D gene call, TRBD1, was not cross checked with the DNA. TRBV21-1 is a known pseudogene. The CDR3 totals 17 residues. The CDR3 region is CASTDYLRDIPGNTIYF. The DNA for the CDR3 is TGTGCCAGCACCGATTATTTAAGGGACATACCTGGAAACACCATATATTTT.

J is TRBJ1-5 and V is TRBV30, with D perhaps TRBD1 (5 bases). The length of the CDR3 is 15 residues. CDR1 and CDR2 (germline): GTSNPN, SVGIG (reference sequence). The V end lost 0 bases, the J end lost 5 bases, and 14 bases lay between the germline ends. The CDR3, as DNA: TGTGCCTGGAGTGTAACGTACAGCAGGGATCAGCCCCAGCATTTT. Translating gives CAWSVTYSRDQPQHF. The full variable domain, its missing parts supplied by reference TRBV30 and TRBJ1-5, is SQTIHQWPATLVQPVGSPLSLECTVEGTSNPNLYWYRQAAGRGLQLLFYSVGIGQISSEVPQNLSASRPQDRQFILSSKKLLLSDSGFYLCAWSVTYSRDQPQHFGDGTRLSIL.

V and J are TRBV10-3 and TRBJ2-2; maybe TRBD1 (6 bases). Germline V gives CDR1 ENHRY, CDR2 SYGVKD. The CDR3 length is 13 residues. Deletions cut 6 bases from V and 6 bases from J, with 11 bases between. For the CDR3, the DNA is TGTGCCATCAGGGACAGTCTTCCCGGGGAGCTGTTTTTT. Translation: CAIRDSLPGELFF.

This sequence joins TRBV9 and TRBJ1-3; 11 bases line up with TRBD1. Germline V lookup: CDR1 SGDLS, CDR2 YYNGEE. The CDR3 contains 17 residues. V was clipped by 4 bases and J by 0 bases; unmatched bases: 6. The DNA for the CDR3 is TGTGCCAGCAGCCCGGGACAGGGGGGCTTCTCTGGAAACACCATATATTTT. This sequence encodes CASSPGQGGFSGNTIYF.

The CDR3 loop is CASSAGQGLGYGYTF. The DNA of the CDR3 is TGTGCCAGTAGTGCCGGACAGGGACTTGGCTATGGCTACACCTTC. This chain links TRBV19 with TRBJ1-2; 8 bases match TRBD1. After removal of 5 bases from V and 4 bases from J, the junction contained 9 bases not matched to a gene. Germline lookup yields CDR1 LNHDA and CDR2 SQIVND (reference sequence). The CDR3 length is 15 residues.

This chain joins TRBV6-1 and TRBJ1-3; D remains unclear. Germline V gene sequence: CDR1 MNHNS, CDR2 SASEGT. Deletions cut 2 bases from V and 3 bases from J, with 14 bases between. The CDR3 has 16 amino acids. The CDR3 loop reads CASSELRERGGNTIYF. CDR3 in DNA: TGTGCCAGCAGTGAACTTCGGGAACGAGGTGGAAACACCATATATTTT.

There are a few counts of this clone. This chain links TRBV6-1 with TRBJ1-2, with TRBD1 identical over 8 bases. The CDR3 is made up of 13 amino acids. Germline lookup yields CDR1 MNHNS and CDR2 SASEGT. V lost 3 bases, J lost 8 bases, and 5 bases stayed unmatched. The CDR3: CASSEDRVGGYTF. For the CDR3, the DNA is TGTGCCAGCAGTGAGGACAGGGTGGGAGGCTACACCTTC.

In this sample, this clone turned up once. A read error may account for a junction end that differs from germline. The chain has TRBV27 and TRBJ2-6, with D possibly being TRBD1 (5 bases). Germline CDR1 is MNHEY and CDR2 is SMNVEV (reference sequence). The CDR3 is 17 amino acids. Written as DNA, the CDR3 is TGTGCCAGCAGTTTTTTTAATTTTGGGGCTGGGGCCAGCGTCCTGACTTTC. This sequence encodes CASSFFNFGAGASVLTF.